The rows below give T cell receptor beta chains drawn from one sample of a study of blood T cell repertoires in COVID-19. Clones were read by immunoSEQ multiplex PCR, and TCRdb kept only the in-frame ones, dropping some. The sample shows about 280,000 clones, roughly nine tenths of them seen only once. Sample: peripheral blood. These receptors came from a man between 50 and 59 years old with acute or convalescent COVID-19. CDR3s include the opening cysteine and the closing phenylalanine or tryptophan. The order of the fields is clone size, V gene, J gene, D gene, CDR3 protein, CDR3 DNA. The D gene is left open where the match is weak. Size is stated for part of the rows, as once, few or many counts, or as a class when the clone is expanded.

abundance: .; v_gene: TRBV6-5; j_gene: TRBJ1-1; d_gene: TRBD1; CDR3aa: CASSPTGQGFTEAFF; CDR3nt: TGTGCCAGCAGTCCTACGGGACAGGGGTTCACTGAAGCTTTCTTT
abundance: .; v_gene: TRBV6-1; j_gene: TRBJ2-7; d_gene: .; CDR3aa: CASSEFRVYEQYF; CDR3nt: TGTGCCAGCAGTGAATTTCGGGTCTACGAGCAGTACTTC
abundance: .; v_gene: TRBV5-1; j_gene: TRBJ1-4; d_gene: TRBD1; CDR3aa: CASSLYRGREKLFF; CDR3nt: TGCGCCAGCAGCTTGTATAGGGGGCGTGAAAAACTGTTTTTT
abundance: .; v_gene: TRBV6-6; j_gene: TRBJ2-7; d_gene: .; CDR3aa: CASSVRQRFYEQYF; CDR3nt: TGTGCCAGCAGTGTTCGACAGCGATTCTACGAGCAGTACTTC
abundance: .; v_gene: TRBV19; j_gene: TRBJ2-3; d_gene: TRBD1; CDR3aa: CASSGTGTDTQYF; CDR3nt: TGTGCCAGTTCCGGGACAGGCACAGATACGCAGTATTTT
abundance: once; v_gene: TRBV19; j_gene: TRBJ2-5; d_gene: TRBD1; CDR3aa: CASSPDRVETQYF; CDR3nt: TGTGCCAGTAGTCCCGACAGGGTTGAGACCCAGTACTTC
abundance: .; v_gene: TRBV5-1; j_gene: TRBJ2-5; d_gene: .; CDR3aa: CASSPGTRETQYF; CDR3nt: TGCGCCAGCAGCCCGGGGACAAGGGAGACCCAGTACTTC
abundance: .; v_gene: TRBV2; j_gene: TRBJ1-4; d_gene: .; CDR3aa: CASSDAAGVGEKLFF; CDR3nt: TGTGCCAGCAGTGACGCCGCGGGGGTCGGTGAAAAACTGTTTTTT
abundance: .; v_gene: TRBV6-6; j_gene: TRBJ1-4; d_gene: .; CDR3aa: CASSHGRGNEKLFF; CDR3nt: TGTGCCAGCAGTCACGGCCGGGGTAATGAAAAACTGTTTTTT
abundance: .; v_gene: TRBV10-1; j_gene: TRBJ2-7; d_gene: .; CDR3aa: CASSELTGMYEQYF; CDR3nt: TGCGCCAGCAGCGAGCTGACAGGAATGTACGAGCAGTACTTC
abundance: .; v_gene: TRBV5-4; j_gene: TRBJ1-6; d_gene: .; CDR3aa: CASSWGSGVRNSPLHF; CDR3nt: TGTGCCAGCAGCTGGGGGTCGGGGGTGCGCAATTCACCCCTCCACTTT
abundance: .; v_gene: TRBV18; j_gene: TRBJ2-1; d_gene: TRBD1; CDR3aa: CASSPRTGTGGNEQFF; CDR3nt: TGTGCCAGCTCGCCAAGGACCGGGACAGGGGGGAATGAGCAGTTCTTC
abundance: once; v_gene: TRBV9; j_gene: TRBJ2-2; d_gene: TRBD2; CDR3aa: CASSSYFGGANTGELFF; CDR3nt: TGTGCCAGCAGCTCCTACTTTGGGGGGGCGAACACCGGGGAGCTGTTTTTT
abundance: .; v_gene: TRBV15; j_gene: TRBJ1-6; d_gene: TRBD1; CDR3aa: CATSRGQGDSPLHF; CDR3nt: TGTGCCACCAGCAGGGGACAGGGGGATTCACCCCTCCACTTT
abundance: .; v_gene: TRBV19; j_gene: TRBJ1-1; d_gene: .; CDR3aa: CAVGERTEAFF; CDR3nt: TGTGCCGTCGGGGAGCGCACTGAAGCTTTCTTT